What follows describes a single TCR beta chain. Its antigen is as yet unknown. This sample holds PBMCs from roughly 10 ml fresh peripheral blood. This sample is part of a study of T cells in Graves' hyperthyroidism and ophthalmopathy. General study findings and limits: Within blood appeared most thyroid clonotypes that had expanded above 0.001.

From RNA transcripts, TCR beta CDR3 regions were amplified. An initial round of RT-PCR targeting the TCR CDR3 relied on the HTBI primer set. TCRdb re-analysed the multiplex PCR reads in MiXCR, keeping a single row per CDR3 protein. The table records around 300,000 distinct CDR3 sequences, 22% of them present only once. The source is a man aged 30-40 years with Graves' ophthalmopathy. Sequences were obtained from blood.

CDR3 in amino acids: CASSTRVGQPQHF. CDR3 coding DNA: TGCGCCAGCAGCACCAGGGTGGGACAGCCCCAGCATTTT. The genes are TRBV5-1 and TRBJ1-5, with a tentative D call TRBD1 (5 bases). Germline V gene data show CDR1 as SGHRS and CDR2 as YFSETQ. V was trimmed by 4 bases and J by 7 bases, leaving 12 bases between them. This CDR3 contains 13 residues.